This T cell receptor (beta chain) emerged from a study of T cell responses to AZD1222 COVID-19 vaccine (dated by TCRdb to the early 2020s). Regarding the complete study: TCR sequencing covered some 240 trial participants: about 210 given two doses of AZD1222 and about 26 given two doses of MenACWY control vaccine. Trial participants were enrolled by age into subgroups of 18-55, 56-69 and 70-plus years, and around 150, 28 and 57 TCR-sequenced participants, respectively, were included in these subgroups. Broad study findings and their caveats: The vaccine-associated CD4 TCRs covered the entire spike protein, and the dominant responses fell in regions 160-218 and 743-854. Conclusions about previously exposed vaccinees were limited because only six AZD1222 recipients were SARS-CoV-2 seropositive at baseline. Most participants were white British and females outnumbered males, and the authors suggested that clonal diversity may have been underestimated. In the small 56-69-year group, the increase in depth fell short of significance, most likely because of low power. Nearly half of unique spike-specific TCRs reportedly recognized epitopes outside regions mutated in the B.1.351 and B.1.1.7 variants. No day 14 peak-response samples were available, so repertoires were characterized only after the peak T cell response. A significant rise in spike-specific TCR breadth and depth was observed after two AZD1222 doses relative to day 0 and relative to MenACWY recipients.

V is trimmed back by 5 bases and J by 2 bases, and the junction contains 6 bases that no gene match accounts for. CDR1 and CDR2 are drawn from the germline V gene: SGHAT, FQNNGV. Inclusive of the bounding cysteine and phenylalanine, the CDR3 is 15 residues long. Of the read, only the CDR3 DNA is kept; its 45 bases are in frame from base 1. The CDR3 regions of human TCRbeta chains were analyzed by immunosequencing. The study's processing was this. TCRs in the repertoires were matched against a reference library of SARS-CoV-2-specific TCRs that had been generated with the MIRA antigen-specificity platform. Breadth was defined as the fraction of unique TCRs that were SARS-CoV-2-associated. Depth was defined as the fraction of total T cells that were SARS-CoV-2-associated. Using the MIRA data, each spike-specific TCR was assigned both to the spike region to which the TCR was reactive and to a CD4 or CD8 class. Log10-transformed breadth and depth values were compared by one-way ANOVA with Sidak's multiple comparisons tests. Not all clones reach the TCRdb copy of this immuneACCESS table, which keeps in-frame sequences only. Checked studies attribute under half of the gap to unresolved V genes and leave the rest unexplained. The V and J calls and clone size are taken from that table; D and trimming were inferred from the DNA. The sample table records roughly 150,000 clones; approximately 91% of these occur just once. The ten largest clones take up 1.5% to 2.5% of the sample.

Per the publication, the time point label means: about 28 days (+/-7) after the second vaccine dose. AZD1222 recipients given second doses at about 4 weeks or at about 12 weeks were pooled, since spike-specific TCR depth and breadth were not found to differ between the two schedules. Vaccinee samples came from UK trials COV001 and COV002, including a single-blind randomized controlled phase 2/3 trial of AZD1222 (ChAdOx1 nCoV-19) in healthy adults. Trial participant PBMC samples were collected at day 0 and day 28 after the second dose for TCRbeta chain sequencing. Regarding this clone: Its antigen is unknown. Base qualities are not provided; no much larger clone lies one nucleotide away.

The receptor was isolated from an adult who received the AZD1222 COVID-19 vaccine. This specimen was peripheral blood, taken 28 days after the second AZD1222 dose. The sequence joins TRBV11-2 to TRBJ2-5, and 9 junctional nucleotides match TRBD2. The bases are TGTGCCAGCAGCCCCGCCCTAGCGGGGCAAGAGACCCAGTACTTC. Its amino acids are CASSPALAGQETQYF.